This T cell receptor beta chain came from a study of tumor-infiltrating lymphocytes in glioblastoma multiforme. Study outcomes and limitations: Detected clone frequencies may not reflect cell counts, being RNA-based. TCR plus mutation findings rest on a single glioblastoma patient.

Per germline, CDR1 MNHNS and CDR2 SASEGT. The CDR3 runs to 14 residues. TCRB libraries came from RNA via three nested multiplex PCR rounds. TCRB-specific cDNA synthesis used 0.5 to 0.65 ug of total RNA. TCRdb independently ran MiXCR on the multiplex PCR reads; one entry per CDR3 protein. The data hold over 8,000 distinct CDR3 sequences, with around 74% observed a single time. Details on this clonotype: Its antigen is not known. Relative to the germline gene, one junction end is altered; a read error may explain this.

Material for sequencing was brain tumor tissue. The chain uses TRBV6-1 and TRBJ2-5, with a tentative D call TRBD2 (6 bases). This TCR was sampled from a male donor with glioblastoma. CDR3: CASSDGGSVETQYF. In nucleotides, the CDR3 is TGTGCCAGCAGTGATGGGGGGAGCGTAGAGACCCAATACTTC.